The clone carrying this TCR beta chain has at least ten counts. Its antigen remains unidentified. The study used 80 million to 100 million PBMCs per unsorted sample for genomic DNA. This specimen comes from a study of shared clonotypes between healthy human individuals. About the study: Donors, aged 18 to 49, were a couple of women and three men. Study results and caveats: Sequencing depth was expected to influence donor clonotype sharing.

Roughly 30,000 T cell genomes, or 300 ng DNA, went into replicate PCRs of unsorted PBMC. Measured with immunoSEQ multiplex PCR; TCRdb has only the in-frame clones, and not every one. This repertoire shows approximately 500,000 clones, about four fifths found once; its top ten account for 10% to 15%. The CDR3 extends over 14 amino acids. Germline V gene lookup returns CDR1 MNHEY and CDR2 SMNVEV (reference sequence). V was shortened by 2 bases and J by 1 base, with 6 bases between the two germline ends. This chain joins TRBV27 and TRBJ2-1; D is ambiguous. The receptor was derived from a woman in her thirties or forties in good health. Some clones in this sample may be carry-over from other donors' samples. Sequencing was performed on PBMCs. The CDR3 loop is CASSLTESYNEQFF. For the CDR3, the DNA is TGTGCCAGCAGTTTAACAGAGTCCTACAATGAGCAGTTCTTC.